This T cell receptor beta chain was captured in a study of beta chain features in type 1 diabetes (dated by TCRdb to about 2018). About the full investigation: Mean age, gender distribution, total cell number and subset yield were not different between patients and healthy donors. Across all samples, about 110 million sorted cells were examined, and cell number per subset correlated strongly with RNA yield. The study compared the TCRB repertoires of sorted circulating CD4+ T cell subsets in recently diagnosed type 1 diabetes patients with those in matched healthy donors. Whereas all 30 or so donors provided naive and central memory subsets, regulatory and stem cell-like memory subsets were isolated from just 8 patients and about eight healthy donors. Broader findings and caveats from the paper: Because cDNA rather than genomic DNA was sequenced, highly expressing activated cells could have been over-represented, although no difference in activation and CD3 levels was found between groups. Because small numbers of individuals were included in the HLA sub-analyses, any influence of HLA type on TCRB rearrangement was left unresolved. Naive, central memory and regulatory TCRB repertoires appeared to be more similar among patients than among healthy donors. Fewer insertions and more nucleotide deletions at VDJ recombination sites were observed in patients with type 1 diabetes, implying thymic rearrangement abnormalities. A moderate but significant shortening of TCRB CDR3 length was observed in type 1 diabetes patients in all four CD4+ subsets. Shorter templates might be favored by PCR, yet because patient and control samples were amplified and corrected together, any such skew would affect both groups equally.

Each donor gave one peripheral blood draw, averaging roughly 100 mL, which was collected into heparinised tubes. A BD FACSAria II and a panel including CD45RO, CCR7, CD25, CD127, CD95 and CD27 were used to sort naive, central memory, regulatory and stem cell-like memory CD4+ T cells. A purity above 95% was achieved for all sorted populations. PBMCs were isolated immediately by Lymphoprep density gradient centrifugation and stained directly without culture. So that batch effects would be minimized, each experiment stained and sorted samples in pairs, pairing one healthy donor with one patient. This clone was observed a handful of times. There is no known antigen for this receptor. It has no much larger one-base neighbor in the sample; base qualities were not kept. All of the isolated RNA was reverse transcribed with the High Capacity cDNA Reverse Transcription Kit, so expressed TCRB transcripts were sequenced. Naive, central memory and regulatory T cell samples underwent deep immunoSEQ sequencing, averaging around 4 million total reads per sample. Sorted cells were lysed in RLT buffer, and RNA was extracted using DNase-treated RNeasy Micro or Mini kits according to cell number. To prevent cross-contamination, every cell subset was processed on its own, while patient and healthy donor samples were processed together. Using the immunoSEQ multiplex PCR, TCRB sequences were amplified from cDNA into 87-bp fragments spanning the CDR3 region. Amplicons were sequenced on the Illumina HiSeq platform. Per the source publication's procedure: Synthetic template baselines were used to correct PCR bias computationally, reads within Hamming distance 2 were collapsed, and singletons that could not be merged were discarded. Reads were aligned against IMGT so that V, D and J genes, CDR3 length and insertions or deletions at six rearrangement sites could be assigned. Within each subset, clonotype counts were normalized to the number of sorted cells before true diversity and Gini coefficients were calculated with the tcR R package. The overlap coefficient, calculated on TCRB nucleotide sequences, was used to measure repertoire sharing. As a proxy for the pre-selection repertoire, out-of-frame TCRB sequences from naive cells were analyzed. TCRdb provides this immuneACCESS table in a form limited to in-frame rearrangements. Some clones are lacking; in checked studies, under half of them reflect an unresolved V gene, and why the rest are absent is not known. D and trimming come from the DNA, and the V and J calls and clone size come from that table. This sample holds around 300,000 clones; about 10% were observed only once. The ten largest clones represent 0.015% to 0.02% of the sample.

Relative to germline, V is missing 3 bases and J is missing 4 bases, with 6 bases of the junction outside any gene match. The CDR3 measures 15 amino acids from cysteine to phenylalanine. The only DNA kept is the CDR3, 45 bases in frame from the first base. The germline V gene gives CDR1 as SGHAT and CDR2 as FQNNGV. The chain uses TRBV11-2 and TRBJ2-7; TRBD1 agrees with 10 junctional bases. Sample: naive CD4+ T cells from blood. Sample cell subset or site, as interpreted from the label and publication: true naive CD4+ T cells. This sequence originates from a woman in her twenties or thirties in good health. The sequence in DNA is TGTGCCAGCAGCTTGGGGGACAGGGGAGGTTACGAGCAGTACTTC. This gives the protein CASSLGDRGGYEQYF.